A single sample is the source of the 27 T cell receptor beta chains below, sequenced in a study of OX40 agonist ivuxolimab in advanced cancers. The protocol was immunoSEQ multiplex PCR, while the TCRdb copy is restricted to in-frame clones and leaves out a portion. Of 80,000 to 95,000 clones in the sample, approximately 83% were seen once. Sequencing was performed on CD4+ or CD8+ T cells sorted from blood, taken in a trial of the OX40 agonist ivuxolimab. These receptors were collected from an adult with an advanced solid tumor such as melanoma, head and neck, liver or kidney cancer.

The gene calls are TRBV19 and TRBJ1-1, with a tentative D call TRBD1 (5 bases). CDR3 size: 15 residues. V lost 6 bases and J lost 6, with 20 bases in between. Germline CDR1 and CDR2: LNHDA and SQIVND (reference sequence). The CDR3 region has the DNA TGTGCCAGTAGCCCCGTGGCCGGGGACTGGTCTGAAGCTTTCTTT. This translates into CASSPVAGDWSEAFF.

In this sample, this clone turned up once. CDR3 sequence: CASSPSTGSANIQYF. CDR3 in DNA: TGTGCCAGCTCACCCTCGACAGGGAGTGCGAACATTCAGTACTTC. This rearrangement joins TRBV18 to TRBJ2-4; TRBD1 matches 7 bases. V shed 3 bases, J shed 7 bases, and the junction held 9 bases outside the gene matches. Germline V gene sequence: CDR1 KGHSH, CDR2 LQKENI. CDR3 length: 15 amino acids.

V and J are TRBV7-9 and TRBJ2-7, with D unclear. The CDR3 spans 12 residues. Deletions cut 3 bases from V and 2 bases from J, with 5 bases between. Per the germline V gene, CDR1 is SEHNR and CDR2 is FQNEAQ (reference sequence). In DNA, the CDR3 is TGTGCCAGCAGCTTTGAACCCTACGAGCAGTACTTC. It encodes CASSFEPYEQYF.

The CDR3 spells CASSLPGQENYGYTF. CDR3 nucleotide sequence: TGTGCCAGCAGCCTCCCGGGACAGGAGAACTATGGCTACACCTTC. This sequence joins TRBV5-4 and TRBJ1-2; 8 bases match TRBD1. The CDR3 spans 15 residues. The germline V gene encodes CDR1 SGHNT and CDR2 YYREEE (reference sequence). V lost 4 bases, J lost 2 bases, and 7 bases stayed unmatched.

CDR3 sequence: CASTLGQSNEQFF. In DNA, the CDR3 is TGTGCCAGCACTTTGGGACAGAGCAATGAGCAGTTCTTC. The chain employs TRBV6-1 and TRBJ2-1, with TRBD1 matching over 7 bases. Trimming cost V 7 bases and J 6 bases; bases outside gene matches: 6. Germline CDR1 reads MNHNS; CDR2 reads SASEGT. The CDR3 runs to 13 residues.

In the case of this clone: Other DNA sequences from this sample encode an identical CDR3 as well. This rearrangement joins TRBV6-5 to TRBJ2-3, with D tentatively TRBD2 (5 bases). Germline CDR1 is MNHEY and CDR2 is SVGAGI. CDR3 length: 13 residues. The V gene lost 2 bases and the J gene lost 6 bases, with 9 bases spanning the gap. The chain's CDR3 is CASSYRRGDTQYF. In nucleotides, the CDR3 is TGTGCCAGCAGTTACCGACGGGGTGATACGCAGTATTTT.

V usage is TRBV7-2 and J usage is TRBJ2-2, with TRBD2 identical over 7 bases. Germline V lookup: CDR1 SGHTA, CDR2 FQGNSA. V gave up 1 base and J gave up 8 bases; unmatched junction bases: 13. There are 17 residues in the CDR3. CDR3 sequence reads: CASSLVGGSPPQGELFF. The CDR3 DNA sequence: TGTGCCAGCAGCTTAGTCGGGGGGTCTCCCCCTCAAGGGGAGCTGTTTTTT.

This CDR3 is CASSQEMGQVFYSNQPQHF. As DNA, the CDR3 is TGCGCCAGCAGCCAAGAGATGGGACAGGTTTTTTATAGCAATCAGCCCCAGCATTTT. The rearrangement uses TRBV4-1 and TRBJ1-5, with 8 bases that match TRBD1. The CDR3 spans 19 residues. The germline gives CDR1 MGHRA, CDR2 YSYEKL. The ends lost 0 bases at V and 0 bases at J; junction bases unmatched: 10.

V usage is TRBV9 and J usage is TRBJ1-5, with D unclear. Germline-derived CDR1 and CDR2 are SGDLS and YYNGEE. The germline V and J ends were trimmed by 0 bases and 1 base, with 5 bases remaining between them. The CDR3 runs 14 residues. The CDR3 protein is CASSVGGSNQPQHF. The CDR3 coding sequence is TGTGCCAGCAGCGTAGGTGGGAGCAATCAGCCCCAGCATTTT.

This CDR3 reads CASSGGAFPDTQYF. Here the CDR3 DNA reads TGTGCCAGCAGTGGGGGAGCTTTCCCAGATACGCAGTATTTT. This sequence joins TRBV6-5 and TRBJ2-3; tentatively, D is TRBD1 or TRBD2 (5 bases each). The germline CDR1 and CDR2 sequences are MNHEY and SVGAGI. The V gene lost 5 bases and the J gene lost 4 bases, with 13 bases spanning the gap. The CDR3 is made up of 14 amino acids.

The DNA for the CDR3 is TGTGCCAGCAGTACGCGGACTAGCGGGGCATACGAGCAGTACTTC. Translated, it gives CASSTRTSGAYEQYF. The chain employs TRBV28 and TRBJ2-7, with 12 positions matching TRBD2. V lost 5 bases and J lost 4; bases outside the gene matches: 6. The CDR3 runs 15 residues. Germline lookup yields CDR1 MDHEN and CDR2 SYDVKM.

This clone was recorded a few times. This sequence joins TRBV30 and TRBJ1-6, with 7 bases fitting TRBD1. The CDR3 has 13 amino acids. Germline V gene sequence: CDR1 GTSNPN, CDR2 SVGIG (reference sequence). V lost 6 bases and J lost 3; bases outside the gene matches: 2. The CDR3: CACGTDYNSPLHF. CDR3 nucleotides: TGTGCCTGCGGGACAGACTATAATTCACCCCTCCACTTT. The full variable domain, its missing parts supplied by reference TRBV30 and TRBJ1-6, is SQTIHQWPATLVQPVGSPLSLECTVEGTSNPNLYWYRQAAGRGLQLLFYSVGIGQISSEVPQNLSASRPQDRQFILSSKKLLLSDSGFYLCACGTDYNSPLHFGNGTRLTVT.

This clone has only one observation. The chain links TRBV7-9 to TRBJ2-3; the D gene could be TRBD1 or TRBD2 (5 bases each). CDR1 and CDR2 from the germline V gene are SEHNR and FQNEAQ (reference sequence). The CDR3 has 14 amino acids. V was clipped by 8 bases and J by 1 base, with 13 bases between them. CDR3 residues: CASAPGARTDTQYF. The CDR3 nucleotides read TGTGCCAGCGCCCCCGGGGCCCGCACAGATACGCAGTATTTT.

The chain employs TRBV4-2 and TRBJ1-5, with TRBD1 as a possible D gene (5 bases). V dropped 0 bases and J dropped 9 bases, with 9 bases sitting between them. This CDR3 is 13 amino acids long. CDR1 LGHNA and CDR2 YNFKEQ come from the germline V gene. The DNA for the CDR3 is TGTGCCAGCAGCCAAGAAAGGGGTATGCCCCAGCATTTT. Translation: CASSQERGMPQHF.

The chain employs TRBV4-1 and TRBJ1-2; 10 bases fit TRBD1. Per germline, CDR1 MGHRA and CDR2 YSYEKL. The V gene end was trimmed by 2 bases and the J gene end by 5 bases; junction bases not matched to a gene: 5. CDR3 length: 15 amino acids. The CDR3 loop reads CASSQRDRGSYGYTF. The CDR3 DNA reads TGCGCCAGCAGCCAACGGGACAGGGGATCTTATGGCTACACCTTC.

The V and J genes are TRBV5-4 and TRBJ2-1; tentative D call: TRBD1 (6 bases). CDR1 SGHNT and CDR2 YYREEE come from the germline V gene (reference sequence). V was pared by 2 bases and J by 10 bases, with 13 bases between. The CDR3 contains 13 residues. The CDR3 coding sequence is TGTGCCAGCAGCTTCCGCAGGGGTGGCGAGCAGTTCTTC. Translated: CASSFRRGGEQFF. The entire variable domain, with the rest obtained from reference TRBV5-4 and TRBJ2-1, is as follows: ETGVTQSPTHLIKTRGQQVTLRCSSQSGHNTVSWYQQALGQGPQFIFQYYREEENGRGNFPPRFSGLQFPNYSSELNVNALELDDSALYLCASSFRRGGEQFFGPGTRLTVL.

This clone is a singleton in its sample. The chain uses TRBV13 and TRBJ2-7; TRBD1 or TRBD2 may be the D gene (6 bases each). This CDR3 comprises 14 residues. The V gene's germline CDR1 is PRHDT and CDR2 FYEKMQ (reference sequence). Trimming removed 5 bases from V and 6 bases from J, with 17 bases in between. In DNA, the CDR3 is TGTGCCAGCAGCAGCCGGGGGCCCGGGGGCGAGCAGTACTTC. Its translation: CASSSRGPGGEQYF.

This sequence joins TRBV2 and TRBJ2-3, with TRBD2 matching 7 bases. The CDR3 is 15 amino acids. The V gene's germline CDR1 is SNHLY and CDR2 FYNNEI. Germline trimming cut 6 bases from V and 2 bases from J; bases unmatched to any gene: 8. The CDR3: CASRLAEPFTDTQYF. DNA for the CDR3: TGTGCCAGCAGGCTAGCGGAACCATTCACAGATACGCAGTATTTT.

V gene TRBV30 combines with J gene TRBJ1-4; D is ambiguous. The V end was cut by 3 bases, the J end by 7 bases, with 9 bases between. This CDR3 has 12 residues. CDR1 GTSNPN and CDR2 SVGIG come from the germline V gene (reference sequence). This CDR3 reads CAWRGEFEKLFF. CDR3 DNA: TGTGCCTGGAGAGGAGAGTTTGAAAAACTGTTTTTT.

The CDR3 bases are TGTGCCAGCAGCTTAAAGCCACTTCCCTCCTACGAGCAGTACTTC. This gives the protein CASSLKPLPSYEQYF. V is TRBV7-4 and J is TRBJ2-7, with no clear D. There are 15 residues in the CDR3. Trimming stripped 2 bases from V and 0 bases from J, with 11 bases between. The germline V gene has CDR1 SGHVT and CDR2 SQSDAQ.

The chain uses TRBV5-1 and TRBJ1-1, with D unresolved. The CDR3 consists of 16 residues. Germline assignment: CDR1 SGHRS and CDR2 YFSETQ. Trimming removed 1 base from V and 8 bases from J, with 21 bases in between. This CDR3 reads CASSLRASIDVGEAFF. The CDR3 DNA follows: TGCGCCAGCAGCTTGCGTGCCAGTATCGATGTTGGGGAAGCTTTCTTT.

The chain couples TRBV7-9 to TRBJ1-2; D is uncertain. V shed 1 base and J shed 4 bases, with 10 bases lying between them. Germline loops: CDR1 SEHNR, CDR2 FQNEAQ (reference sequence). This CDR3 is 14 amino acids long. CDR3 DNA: TGTGCCAGCAGCTTAGACCAGGACGGCTATGGCTACACCTTC. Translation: CASSLDQDGYGYTF. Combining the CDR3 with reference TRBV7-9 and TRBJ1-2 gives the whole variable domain DTGVSQNPRHKITKRGQNVTFRCDPISEHNRLYWYRQTLGQGPEFLTYFQNEAQLEKSRLLSDRFSAERPKGSFSTLEIQRTEQGDSAMYLCASSLDQDGYGYTFGSGTRLTVV.

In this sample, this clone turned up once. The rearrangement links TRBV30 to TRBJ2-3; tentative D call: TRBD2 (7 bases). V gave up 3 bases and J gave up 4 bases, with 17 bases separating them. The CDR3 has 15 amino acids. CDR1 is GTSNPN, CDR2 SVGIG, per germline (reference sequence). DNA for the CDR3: TGTGCCTGGAGCCCCCTGAGAGGGGGGGCAGATACGCAGTATTTT. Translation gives CAWSPLRGGADTQYF. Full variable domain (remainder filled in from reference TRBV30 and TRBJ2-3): SQTIHQWPATLVQPVGSPLSLECTVEGTSNPNLYWYRQAAGRGLQLLFYSVGIGQISSEVPQNLSASRPQDRQFILSSKKLLLSDSGFYLCAWSPLRGGADTQYFGPGTRLTVL.

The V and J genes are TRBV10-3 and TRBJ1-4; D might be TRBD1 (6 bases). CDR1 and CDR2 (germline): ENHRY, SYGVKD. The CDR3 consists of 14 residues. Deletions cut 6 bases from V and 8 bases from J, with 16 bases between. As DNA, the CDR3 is TGTGCCATCAGCAGAGGGGGTCTTGAGGAAAAACTGTTTTTT. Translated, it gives CAISRGGLEEKLFF.

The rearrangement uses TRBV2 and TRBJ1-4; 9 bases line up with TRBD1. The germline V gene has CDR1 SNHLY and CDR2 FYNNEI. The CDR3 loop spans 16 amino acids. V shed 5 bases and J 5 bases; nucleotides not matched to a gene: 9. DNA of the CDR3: TGTGCCAGCAGTCCCGGGAGGGGACAGGGCAATGAAAAACTGTTTTTT. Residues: CASSPGRGQGNEKLFF. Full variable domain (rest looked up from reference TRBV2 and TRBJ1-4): EPEVTQTPSHQVTQMGQEVILRCVPISNHLYFYWYRQILGQKVEFLVSFYNNEISEKSEIFDDQFSVERPDGSNFTLKIRSTKLEDSAMYFCASSPGRGQGNEKLFFGSGTQLSVL.

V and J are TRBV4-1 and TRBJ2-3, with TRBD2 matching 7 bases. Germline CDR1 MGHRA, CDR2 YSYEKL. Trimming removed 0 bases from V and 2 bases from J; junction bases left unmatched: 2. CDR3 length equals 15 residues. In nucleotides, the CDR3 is TGCGCCAGCAGCCAAGAGGGACTAAACACAGATACGCAGTATTTT. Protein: CASSQEGLNTDTQYF.

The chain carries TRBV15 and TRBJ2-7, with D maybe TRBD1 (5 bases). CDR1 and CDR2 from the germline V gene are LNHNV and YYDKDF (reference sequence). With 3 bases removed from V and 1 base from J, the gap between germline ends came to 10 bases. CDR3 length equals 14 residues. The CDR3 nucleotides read TGTGCCACCAGCAGGGGCAGGGATTCCTACGAGCAGTACTTC. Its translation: CATSRGRDSYEQYF.